The entry that follows covers one T cell receptor (beta chain) sequence. The data originate from a study of immune characterization of retroperitoneal liposarcoma. TCRdb re-called the PCR reads through MiXCR, storing one row per CDR3 protein. The data hold about 10,000 distinct CDR3 sequences, with about 27% observed a single time. The CDR3 spans 17 residues. V dropped 3 bases and J dropped 5 bases, with 20 bases sitting between them. This TCR was recovered from a male donor with retroperitoneal liposarcoma. The specimen was tumor tissue. The chain couples TRBV12-3 or TRBV12-4 to TRBJ1-5; the D gene is possibly TRBD1 (6 bases). CDR3 loop: CASSFRVAGALHQPQHF. The DNA of the CDR3 is TGTGCCAGCAGTTTTAGGGTGGCAGGGGCCCTCCATCAGCCCCAGCATTTT.